This is a list of T cell receptor beta chains from one sample in a study of vaccination and CD4 T cells after COVID-19. For these TCRs, the target antigens are not known. TCRdb re-analysed the PCR reads in MiXCR, keeping a single row per CDR3 protein. The sample carries fewer than 13,000 distinct CDR3 sequences, roughly a third recorded once. Material: CD4+ T cells from blood, cultured in vitro. These receptors were taken from a human donor in good health. The CDR3 runs from the conserved cysteine through the conserved F or W. Fields, in order: clone size, J gene, V gene, D gene, CDR3 DNA, CDR3 protein. D genes are given only for firm matches. Expanded clones get a size class; other rows say once, few or many, or leave the size out.

clone_size: few; j_call: TRBJ2-2; v_call: TRBV24-1; d_call: TRBD1; cdr3_nt: TGTGCCACCAGTGATTTGGGGACAGGGCTTACCGGGGAGCTGTTTTTT; cdr3_aa: CATSDLGTGLTGELFF
clone_size: few; j_call: TRBJ2-3; v_call: TRBV7-7; d_call: TRBD1; cdr3_nt: TGTGCTAGCAGCATGACAGGGAGCACAGATACGCAGTATTTT; cdr3_aa: CASSMTGSTDTQYF
clone_size: .; j_call: TRBJ2-5; v_call: TRBV19; d_call: .; cdr3_nt: TGTGCCAGCAGTAGGGGGATAGGAGAGACCCAGTACTTC; cdr3_aa: CASSRGIGETQYF
clone_size: few; j_call: TRBJ2-7; v_call: TRBV10-2; d_call: TRBD1; cdr3_nt: TGCGCCAGCAGTGCCTCAACAGGGGGGCGGATGGAGCAGTACTTC; cdr3_aa: CASSASTGGRMEQYF
clone_size: few; j_call: TRBJ2-5; v_call: TRBV7-2; d_call: .; cdr3_nt: TGTGCCAGCAGCTTTGGCCTAGGAGAGACCCAGTACTTC; cdr3_aa: CASSFGLGETQYF
clone_size: .; j_call: TRBJ2-3; v_call: TRBV15; d_call: .; cdr3_nt: TGTGCCACCAGCAGGATCACAGATACGCAGTATTTT; cdr3_aa: CATSRITDTQYF
clone_size: .; j_call: TRBJ2-1; v_call: TRBV5-4; d_call: .; cdr3_nt: TGTGCCAGCAGCCTGCCGGGCTCCTACAATGAGCAGTTCTTC; cdr3_aa: CASSLPGSYNEQFF
clone_size: .; j_call: TRBJ2-1; v_call: TRBV4-3; d_call: .; cdr3_nt: TGCGCCAGCAGCCAACCTAAGGCGTCCACGGTCTTC; cdr3_aa: CASSQPKASTVF
clone_size: few; j_call: TRBJ2-3; v_call: TRBV27; d_call: .; cdr3_nt: TGTGCCAGCAGTCCCCTCCGAACAGATACGCAGTATTTT; cdr3_aa: CASSPLRTDTQYF
clone_size: .; j_call: TRBJ1-2; v_call: TRBV2; d_call: .; cdr3_nt: TGTGCCAGCAGTGAATTGACATCTAACTATGGCTACACCTTC; cdr3_aa: CASSELTSNYGYTF
clone_size: .; j_call: TRBJ2-5; v_call: TRBV28; d_call: .; cdr3_nt: TGTGCCAGCATCCTTAGTGGTGCCCAAGAGACCCAGTACTTC; cdr3_aa: CASILSGAQETQYF
clone_size: few; j_call: TRBJ2-7; v_call: TRBV7-9; d_call: .; cdr3_nt: TGTGCCAGCAGCTTTGGGGTCTACGAGCAGTACTTC; cdr3_aa: CASSFGVYEQYF
clone_size: once; j_call: TRBJ1-2; v_call: TRBV30; d_call: .; cdr3_nt: TGTGCCTGGAGTTCAGGGGACGGCTATGGCTACACCTTC; cdr3_aa: CAWSSGDGYGYTF
clone_size: few; j_call: TRBJ1-2; v_call: TRBV5-4; d_call: TRBD1; cdr3_nt: TGTGCCAGCAGCCTGCCGGGACAGGGCGGCTATGGCTACACCTTC; cdr3_aa: CASSLPGQGGYGYTF
clone_size: .; j_call: TRBJ2-7; v_call: TRBV19; d_call: .; cdr3_nt: TGTGCCAGTAGTATCTCCAGGGAAGGAGAGCAGTACTTC; cdr3_aa: CASSISREGEQYF
clone_size: few; j_call: TRBJ2-2; v_call: TRBV24-1; d_call: .; cdr3_nt: TGTGCCACCAGGGGAATTCTTGGGGAGCTGTTTTTT; cdr3_aa: CATRGILGELFF
clone_size: .; j_call: TRBJ1-2; v_call: TRBV19; d_call: .; cdr3_nt: TGTGCCAGTAGTATGCCCGTCTATGGCTACACCTTC; cdr3_aa: CASSMPVYGYTF
clone_size: few; j_call: TRBJ1-1; v_call: TRBV7-6; d_call: .; cdr3_nt: TGTGCCAGCAGCCCTCGTGGGGGATTGAACACTGAAGCTTTCTTT; cdr3_aa: CASSPRGGLNTEAFF
clone_size: medium-sized; j_call: TRBJ1-5; v_call: TRBV25-1; d_call: .; cdr3_nt: TGTGCCAGCAGTGATGGAGCCAATCAGCCCCAGCATTTT; cdr3_aa: CASSDGANQPQHF
clone_size: .; j_call: TRBJ2-2; v_call: TRBV28; d_call: TRBD1; cdr3_nt: TGTGCCAGCAGTTTTACGGGACAGGGGGCCGACGGGGAGCTGTTTTTT; cdr3_aa: CASSFTGQGADGELFF
clone_size: .; j_call: TRBJ2-4; v_call: TRBV19; d_call: .; cdr3_nt: TGTGCCAGTAGTGGCAGGGGAACGGGTAGAAACATTCAGTACTTC; cdr3_aa: CASSGRGTGRNIQYF
clone_size: few; j_call: TRBJ1-1; v_call: TRBV6-2/TRBV6-3; d_call: TRBD1; cdr3_nt: TGTGCCAGCAGAGGGGGACAGCCTCACACTGAAGCTTTCTTT; cdr3_aa: CASRGGQPHTEAFF
clone_size: few; j_call: TRBJ1-1; v_call: TRBV6-4; d_call: .; cdr3_nt: TGTGCCAGCAGTGTATCACAGCAGACTGAAGCTTTCTTT; cdr3_aa: CASSVSQQTEAFF
clone_size: once; j_call: TRBJ1-4; v_call: TRBV6-1; d_call: TRBD1; cdr3_nt: TGTGCCAGCAGTGGCGGTTGGGACAGTAATGAAAAACTGTTTTTT; cdr3_aa: CASSGGWDSNEKLFF
clone_size: .; j_call: TRBJ2-1; v_call: TRBV6-5; d_call: .; cdr3_nt: TGTGCCAGCAGTTACATTGTGGGAAGGTCCTACAATGAGCAGTTCTTC; cdr3_aa: CASSYIVGRSYNEQFF
clone_size: .; j_call: TRBJ2-2; v_call: TRBV7-3; d_call: TRBD1; cdr3_nt: TGTGCCAGCAGCCTAGGGACAGACCCAATGAGCGGGGAGCTGTTTTTT; cdr3_aa: CASSLGTDPMSGELFF
clone_size: .; j_call: TRBJ1-5; v_call: TRBV18; d_call: .; cdr3_nt: TGTGCCAGCTCCGGACAGTACAATCAGCCCCAGCATTTT; cdr3_aa: CASSGQYNQPQHF
clone_size: .; j_call: TRBJ2-1; v_call: TRBV25-1; d_call: TRBD2; cdr3_nt: TGTGCCAGCAGCAGACCGGGACTAGCGGGAGGACAGTTCTTC; cdr3_aa: CASSRPGLAGGQFF
clone_size: medium-sized; j_call: TRBJ1-5; v_call: TRBV7-6; d_call: .; cdr3_nt: TGTGCCAGCAGCTTAGGTACCAATCAGCCCCAGCATTTT; cdr3_aa: CASSLGTNQPQHF
clone_size: few; j_call: TRBJ2-3; v_call: TRBV20-1; d_call: .; cdr3_nt: TGCAGTGCTAGACACTACCGAGATACGCAGTATTTT; cdr3_aa: CSARHYRDTQYF
clone_size: few; j_call: TRBJ2-7; v_call: TRBV27; d_call: TRBD1; cdr3_nt: TGTGCCAGCAGCTGGGGACAGGGAGTCGAGCAGTACTTC; cdr3_aa: CASSWGQGVEQYF
clone_size: .; j_call: TRBJ2-3; v_call: TRBV20-1; d_call: TRBD2; cdr3_nt: TGCAGTGCTAGAGACCAGACTAGCGGGAGTCCAGATACGCAGTATTTT; cdr3_aa: CSARDQTSGSPDTQYF
clone_size: .; j_call: TRBJ1-1; v_call: TRBV6-5; d_call: TRBD1; cdr3_nt: TGTGCCAGCAGTTACAGGGGGCTGCGGCTCATGAACACTGAAGCTTTCTTT; cdr3_aa: CASSYRGLRLMNTEAFF
clone_size: .; j_call: TRBJ1-5; v_call: TRBV7-9; d_call: .; cdr3_nt: TGTGCCAGCAGCAACACCGGGGGGAAGGATCGGAGCAATCAGCCCCAGCATTTT; cdr3_aa: CASSNTGGKDRSNQPQHF
clone_size: few; j_call: TRBJ1-6; v_call: TRBV6-1; d_call: .; cdr3_nt: TGTGCCATCTCAAATAGGAGTCCCCTCCACTTT; cdr3_aa: CAISNRSPLHF
clone_size: .; j_call: TRBJ2-7; v_call: TRBV7-9; d_call: .; cdr3_nt: TGTGCCAGCAGCACCACAAGGGCTGGAGGCGAGCAGTACTTC; cdr3_aa: CASSTTRAGGEQYF
clone_size: .; j_call: TRBJ2-1; v_call: TRBV9; d_call: TRBD2; cdr3_nt: TGTGCCAGCAGCAGGACTAGCGGGGTAGGGTCCTACAATGAGCAGTTCTTC; cdr3_aa: CASSRTSGVGSYNEQFF
clone_size: .; j_call: TRBJ2-5; v_call: TRBV19; d_call: TRBD1; cdr3_nt: TGTGCCAGTAGTATAGATCAGGGACAGATAAGAGAGACCCAGTACTTC; cdr3_aa: CASSIDQGQIRETQYF
clone_size: few; j_call: TRBJ1-2; v_call: TRBV7-9; d_call: .; cdr3_nt: TGTGCCAGCAGCCAGGACCGCTATGGCTACACCTTC; cdr3_aa: CASSQDRYGYTF
clone_size: once; j_call: TRBJ2-5; v_call: TRBV7-8; d_call: TRBD2; cdr3_nt: TGTGCCAGCAGCTTTCTTACCGGGGGGAGTCAAGAGACCCAGTACTTC; cdr3_aa: CASSFLTGGSQETQYF
clone_size: once; j_call: TRBJ2-7; v_call: TRBV2; d_call: .; cdr3_nt: TGTGCCAGCAGTGATTATTCCTACGAGCAGCACTTC; cdr3_aa: CASSDYSYEQHF
clone_size: .; j_call: TRBJ2-4; v_call: TRBV20-1; d_call: .; cdr3_nt: TGCAGTGCTTCCCGGGCTCTAGCCAAAAACATTCAGTACTTC; cdr3_aa: CSASRALAKNIQYF
clone_size: few; j_call: TRBJ2-5; v_call: TRBV2; d_call: .; cdr3_nt: TGTGCCAGTGAAAAGGTTAGGGTCCAAGAGACCCAGTACTTC; cdr3_aa: CASEKVRVQETQYF
clone_size: .; j_call: TRBJ1-1; v_call: TRBV28; d_call: .; cdr3_nt: TGTGTAGTTTGGAGGGGCACTGAAGCTTTCTTT; cdr3_aa: CVVWRGTEAFF